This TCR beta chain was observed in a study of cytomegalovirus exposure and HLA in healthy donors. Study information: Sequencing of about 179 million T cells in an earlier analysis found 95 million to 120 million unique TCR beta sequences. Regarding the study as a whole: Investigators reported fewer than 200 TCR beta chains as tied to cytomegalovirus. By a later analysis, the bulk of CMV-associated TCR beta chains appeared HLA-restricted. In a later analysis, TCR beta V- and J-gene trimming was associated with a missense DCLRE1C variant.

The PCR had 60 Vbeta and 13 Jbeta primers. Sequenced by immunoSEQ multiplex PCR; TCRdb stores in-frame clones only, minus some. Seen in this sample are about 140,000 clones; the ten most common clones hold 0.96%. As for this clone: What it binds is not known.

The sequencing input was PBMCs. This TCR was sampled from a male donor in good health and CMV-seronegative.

The CDR3: CASSLNRQETQYF. The DNA of the CDR3 is TGTGCCAGCAGCTTAAACAGACAAGAGACCCAGTACTTC. V usage is TRBV7-3 and J usage is TRBJ2-5; D not resolved. V was shortened by 1 base and J by 2 bases, with 5 bases between the two germline ends. Per the germline V gene, CDR1 is SGHTA and CDR2 is FQGTGA. This CDR3 has 13 residues.